These T cell receptor beta chains were read from a single sample in a study of long-term antiretroviral therapy in people with HIV. Libraries were prepared by immunoSEQ multiplex PCR; TCRdb keeps only in-frame clonotypes and omits some of them. The table includes roughly 17,000 clones, 90% to 95% detected once. The sequencing here drew on unsorted PBMCs, taken 0.3 years after starting antiretroviral therapy. Receptor source: a man in his fifties or sixties with HIV. The CDR3 runs from the conserved cysteine through the conserved F or W. A D gene is named only where the DNA matches it firmly. Expanded clones get a size class; other rows say once, few or many, or leave the size out.

j_call clone_size d_call v_call cdr3_nt cdr3_aa
TRBJ2-3 NA NA TRBV19 TGTGCCAGTAGTAATTCAGGGACAGATACGCAGTATTTT CASSNSGTDTQYF
TRBJ2-7 NA NA TRBV5-1 TGCGCCAGCAGCTTAGAACAGGGCTACCTCTCCTACGAGCAGTACTTC CASSLEQGYLSYEQYF
TRBJ1-1 NA NA TRBV10-1 TGCGCCAGCAGTGAGTCGAGTGGCACCCCTGAAGCTTTCTTT CASSESSGTPEAFF
TRBJ1-2 NA TRBD1 TRBV6-1 TGTGCCAGCAGGGGACAGGTCTTCTATGGCTACACCTTC CASRGQVFYGYTF
TRBJ1-1 NA NA TRBV7-2 TGTGCCAGCAGCTTAGCGCTCACTACGAACACTGAAGCTTTCTTT CASSLALTTNTEAFF
TRBJ1-1 NA TRBD1 TRBV28 TGTGCCAGCAGCCCCCCAGGCAGGGGGGACACTGAAGCTTTCTTT CASSPPGRGDTEAFF
TRBJ1-3 NA NA TRBV9 TGTGCCAGCAGCGTAGGAACCTCTGGAAACACCATATATTTT CASSVGTSGNTIYF
TRBJ1-5 NA NA TRBV21-1 TGTGCCAGCAGCAAAGGTCAACCAAAGGGCAATCAGCCCCAGCATTTT CASSKGQPKGNQPQHF
TRBJ1-1 few TRBD1 TRBV4-1 TGCGCCAGCAGCCAGCGCAGGGGGCTGAACACTGAAGCTTTCTTT CASSQRRGLNTEAFF
TRBJ2-7 NA NA TRBV6-1 TGTGCCAGCACCTACTCGACAGAGGACGAGCAGTACTTC CASTYSTEDEQYF
TRBJ1-1 NA TRBD1 TRBV11-3 TGTGCCAGCAGCCGGGACAGGGGTGAAGCTTTCTTT CASSRDRGEAFF
TRBJ1-6 once NA TRBV7-3 TGTGCCAGCAGCTTGGAAATTACTTCACCCCTCCACTTT CASSLEITSPLHF
TRBJ2-2 NA NA TRBV7-9 TGTGCCAGCAGCCCCTCCTACACCGGGGAGCTGTTTTTT CASSPSYTGELFF
TRBJ1-1 NA NA TRBV18 TGTGCCAGCTCACCATCTTCGAGCACCTTCACTGAAGCTTTCTTT CASSPSSSTFTEAFF
TRBJ2-7 few NA TRBV27 TGTGCCAGCAGTTTATCGATTCCGATTGGGGACTACGAGCAGTACTTC CASSLSIPIGDYEQYF
TRBJ1-2 NA NA TRBV28 TGTGCCAGCAGCCGGGGGGCCACGGGCTATGGCTACACCTTC CASSRGATGYGYTF
TRBJ2-7 once NA TRBV5-1 TGCGCCAGCAGCTTGAATCTAGCAGGGGCACCCTACGAGCAGTACTTC CASSLNLAGAPYEQYF